The 10 T cell receptor beta chains given below trace back to one sample, sequenced in a study of T cell changes during pregnancy in multiple sclerosis. Assay: immunoSEQ multiplex PCR; the TCRdb copy retains only in-frame clones and omits some. This table has some 41,000 clones, 90% appearing once. The starting material was CD8+ T cells from peripheral blood mononuclear cells, obtained in the first trimester of pregnancy. The source of these receptors is a female donor with multiple sclerosis, enrolled in a pregnancy study.

The chain recombines TRBV27 with TRBJ1-4; 8 positions match TRBD1. This CDR3 contains 13 residues. V lost 3 bases and J lost 11; bases outside the gene matches: 5. CDR1 is MNHEY, CDR2 SMNVEV, per germline (reference sequence). The CDR3 coding sequence is TGTGCCAGCAGTTTCCTCAGGGGGCCGAAACTGTTTTTT. Protein sequence: CASSFLRGPKLFF. The variable domain in full, completed from reference TRBV27 and TRBJ1-4, reads EAQVTQNPRYLITVTGKKLTVTCSQNMNHEYMSWYRQDPGLGLRQIYYSMNVEVTDKGDVPEGYKVSRKEKRNFPLILESPSPNQTSLYFCASSFLRGPKLFFGSGTQLSVL.

The chain employs TRBV4-3 and TRBJ2-3; TRBD2 agrees at 11 bases. Trimming took 1 base from V and 7 from J; bases not matched to a gene: 4. This CDR3 spans 15 amino acids. Germline-derived CDR1 and CDR2 are LGHNA and YSLEER. This CDR3 is CASSQGSGGEYTQYF. The CDR3 bases are TGCGCCAGCAGCCAAGGTAGCGGGGGGGAATATACGCAGTATTTT.

In its sample, this clone was seen a few times. The gene calls are TRBV30 and TRBJ1-3; possibly TRBD1 for D (5 bases). CDR3 length: 14 residues. Germline lookup yields CDR1 GTSNPN and CDR2 SVGIG (reference sequence). The germline V and J ends were trimmed by 5 bases and 0 bases, with 11 bases remaining between them. The CDR3 nucleotides read TGTGCCTGGGATAACGGGGGCTCTGGAAACACCATATATTTT. This sequence encodes CAWDNGGSGNTIYF.

V usage is TRBV10-3 and J usage is TRBJ2-2; TRBD1 might be the D (7 bases). This CDR3 has 16 residues. Germline CDR1 and CDR2: ENHRY and SYGVKD. Trimming cost V 3 bases and J 5 bases, with 16 bases left between them. The CDR3 coding sequence is TGTGCCATCAGTGAAAGGGGCAGGGGGGAAACCGGGGAGCTGTTTTTT. Residues: CAISERGRGETGELFF.

This sequence joins TRBV27 and TRBJ1-4; TRBD1 agrees at 9 bases. Germline V gene lookup returns CDR1 MNHEY and CDR2 SMNVEV (reference sequence). V shed 5 bases and J 8 bases; nucleotides not matched to a gene: 9. CDR3 length: 15 residues. The CDR3 DNA reads as TGTGCCAGCAGTATCCGACAGGGGGAATACGAAAAACTGTTTTTT. As protein: CASSIRQGEYEKLFF. Using reference TRBV27 and TRBJ1-4 for the parts outside the CDR3, the full variable domain is EAQVTQNPRYLITVTGKKLTVTCSQNMNHEYMSWYRQDPGLGLRQIYYSMNVEVTDKGDVPEGYKVSRKEKRNFPLILESPSPNQTSLYFCASSIRQGEYEKLFFGSGTQLSVL.

The genes are TRBV7-9 and TRBJ2-4; no definite D call. The CDR3 extends over 16 amino acids. V shed 1 base and J shed 1 base, with 11 bases lying between them. The germline V gene encodes CDR1 SEHNR and CDR2 FQNEAQ (reference sequence). CDR3 loop: CASSLGDGLAKNIQYF. The CDR3 DNA reads TGTGCCAGCAGCTTAGGAGATGGTCTCGCCAAAAACATTCAGTACTTC.

The chain is built from TRBV4-1 and TRBJ1-1, with TRBD1 identical over 7 bases. Germline assignment: CDR1 MGHRA and CDR2 YSYEKL. J gave up 2 bases and V 4 bases, and 10 bases lay outside the gene matches. The CDR3 runs to 16 residues. For the CDR3, the DNA is TGCGCCAGCAGCCCGCCAAGGACAGGCATTAACACTGAAGCTTTCTTT. Its translation: CASSPPRTGINTEAFF.

This sequence joins TRBV6-5 and TRBJ2-1; 7 bases are shared with TRBD2. Germline V lookup: CDR1 MNHEY, CDR2 SVGAGI. This CDR3 contains 16 residues. V was pared by 2 bases and J by 9 bases, with 13 bases of the junction left unmatched. The DNA for the CDR3 is TGTGCCAGCAGTTACGGTGGGGGAGGGCCCTGGGGTGAGCAGTTCTTC. Amino acid sequence: CASSYGGGGPWGEQFF.

V is TRBV7-9 and J is TRBJ2-2; possibly TRBD2 for D (6 bases). CDR1 and CDR2 from the germline V gene are SEHNR and FQNEAQ (reference sequence). Trimming removed 4 bases at V and 2 bases at J, with 8 bases between. The CDR3 is 14 amino acids. The CDR3 reads CASSWRGNTGELFF. The CDR3 DNA sequence: TGTGCCAGCAGCTGGAGGGGAAACACCGGGGAGCTGTTTTTT.

The CDR3 sequence: CASSAGTGGFEKLFF. DNA for the CDR3: TGTGCCAGCAGCGCCGGGACAGGGGGCTTTGAAAAACTGTTTTTT. The chain joins TRBV9 to TRBJ1-4, with 12 bases matching TRBD1. CDR3 size: 15 residues. The V gene's germline CDR1 is SGDLS and CDR2 YYNGEE. The V gene end was trimmed by 3 bases and the J gene end by 7 bases; junction bases not matched to a gene: 4.